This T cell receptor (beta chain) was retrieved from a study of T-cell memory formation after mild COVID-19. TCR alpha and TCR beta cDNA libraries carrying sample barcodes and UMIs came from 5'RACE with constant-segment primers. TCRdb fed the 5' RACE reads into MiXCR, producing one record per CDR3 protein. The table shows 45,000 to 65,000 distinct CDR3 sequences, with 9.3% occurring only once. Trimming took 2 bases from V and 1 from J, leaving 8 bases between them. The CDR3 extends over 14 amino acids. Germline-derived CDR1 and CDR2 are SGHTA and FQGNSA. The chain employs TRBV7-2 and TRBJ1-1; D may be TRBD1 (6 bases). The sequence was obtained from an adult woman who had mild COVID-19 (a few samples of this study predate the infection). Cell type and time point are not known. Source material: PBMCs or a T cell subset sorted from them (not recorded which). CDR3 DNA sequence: TGTGCCAGCAGCTTATTGGGGGCGAACACTGAAGCTTTCTTT. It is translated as CASSLLGANTEAFF. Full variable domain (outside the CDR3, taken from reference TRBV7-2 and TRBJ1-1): GAGVSQSPSNKVTEKGKDVELRCDPISGHTALYWYRQSLGQGLEFLIYFQGNSAPDKSGLPSDRFSAERTGGSVSTLTIQRTQQEDSAVYLCASSLLGANTEAFFGQGTRLTVV.